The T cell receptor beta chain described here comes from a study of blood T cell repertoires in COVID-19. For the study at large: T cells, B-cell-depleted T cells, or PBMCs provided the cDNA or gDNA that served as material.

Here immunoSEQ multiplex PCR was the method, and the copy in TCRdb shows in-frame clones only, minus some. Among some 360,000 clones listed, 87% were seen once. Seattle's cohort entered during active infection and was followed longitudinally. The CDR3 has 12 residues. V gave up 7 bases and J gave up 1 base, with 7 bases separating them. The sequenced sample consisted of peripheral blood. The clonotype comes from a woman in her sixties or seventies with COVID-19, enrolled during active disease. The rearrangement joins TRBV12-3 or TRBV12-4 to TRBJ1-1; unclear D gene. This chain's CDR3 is CASTFGNTEAFF. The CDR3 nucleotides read TGTGCCAGCACTTTCGGGAACACTGAAGCTTTCTTT.